What follows are 23 T cell receptor beta chains derived from one specimen sequenced in a study of blood T cell repertoires in COVID-19. Generated by immunoSEQ multiplex PCR, the TCRdb table keeps only in-frame clones and is missing some. The data contain fewer than 120,000 clones, nearly 90% of them singletons. Sequenced material: peripheral blood. These receptors were obtained from a human donor in a cohort sampled during active COVID-19.

The chain recombines TRBV11-2 with TRBJ1-4, with D possibly TRBD1 on 5 matching bases. Deletions cut 5 bases from V and 7 bases from J, with 23 bases between. Germline V gene lookup returns CDR1 SGHAT and CDR2 FQNNGV. The CDR3 spans 17 residues. CDR3 sequence: CASSGVGEGDFGEKLFF. In DNA, the CDR3 is TGTGCCAGCAGCGGGGTAGGGGAAGGGGATTTTGGTGAAAAACTGTTTTTT.

The chain combines TRBV27 with TRBJ1-4; 9 bases are shared with TRBD1. With V trimmed by 6 bases and J by 4 bases, 9 bases remained unmatched. CDR1 and CDR2 from the germline V gene are MNHEY and SMNVEV (reference sequence). This CDR3 comprises 16 residues. The CDR3 bases are TGTGCCAGCAGGATGGGACAGGGAAGAAGTAATGAAAAACTGTTTTTT. Its protein product is CASRMGQGRSNEKLFF. The full variable domain, completed using reference TRBV27 and TRBJ1-4, is EAQVTQNPRYLITVTGKKLTVTCSQNMNHEYMSWYRQDPGLGLRQIYYSMNVEVTDKGDVPEGYKVSRKEKRNFPLILESPSPNQTSLYFCASRMGQGRSNEKLFFGSGTQLSVL.

This sequence joins TRBV6-5 and TRBJ2-7; 7 nucleotides line up with TRBD2. CDR1 is MNHEY and CDR2 is SVGAGI in the germline V gene. This CDR3 comprises 15 residues. V dropped 0 bases and J dropped 6; count of bases not matched to a gene: 8. The CDR3 spells CASSYSVRGVGEQYF. The CDR3 DNA reads TGTGCCAGCAGTTACTCGGTCCGGGGGGTCGGCGAGCAGTACTTC.

The chain recombines TRBV30 with TRBJ2-7; TRBD1 is a possible D gene (5 bases). The V and J ends lost 2 bases and 3 bases respectively, with 8 bases between them. The CDR3 spans 12 residues. Germline V gives CDR1 GTSNPN, CDR2 SVGIG (reference sequence). The CDR3 sequence: CAWSITGYEQYF. CDR3 DNA sequence: TGTGCCTGGAGTATTACAGGCTACGAGCAGTACTTC.

J is TRBJ1-2 and V is TRBV3-1 (or the pseudogene TRBV3-2); 7 bases align to TRBD1. V shed 4 bases and J 7 bases; nucleotides not matched to a gene: 9. This CDR3 region has 14 residues. Germline CDR1 and CDR2: LGHDT and YNNKEL (reference sequence). CDR3 coding DNA: TGTGCCAGCAGCCCTGGAACAGGGGTAGGTGGCTACACCTTC. Translation gives CASSPGTGVGGYTF.

Notes on this clone: Distinct nucleotide sequences in the sample also encode this CDR3. The CDR3 bases are TGCGCCAGCAGCTTAGCCAGCGGGGGGCCCACAGATACGCAGTATTTT. This codes for CASSLASGGPTDTQYF. The chain carries TRBV5-1 and TRBJ2-3; 9 bases align to TRBD2. V gave up 2 bases and J gave up 2 bases; unmatched junction bases: 6. The CDR3 totals 16 residues. Germline V gives CDR1 SGHRS, CDR2 YFSETQ.

The V gene is TRBV10-3, the J gene TRBJ1-1; maybe TRBD1 (5 bases). With 0 bases removed from V and 8 bases from J, the gap between germline ends came to 16 bases. This CDR3 has 15 residues. Looked up from germline, CDR1 is ENHRY and CDR2 is SYGVKD. The CDR3 nucleotides are TGTGCCATCAGTGAGTCGAATTTAGGGGTTCGAGAAGCTTTCTTT. It translates to CAISESNLGVREAFF.

This clone turned up a few times. The chain recombines TRBV10-1 with TRBJ1-3; possibly TRBD1 for D (5 bases). V was pared by 9 bases and J by 0 bases, with 18 bases between. Looked up from germline, CDR1 is WNHNN and CDR2 is SYGVQD (reference sequence). The CDR3 has 16 residues. In DNA form, the CDR3 reads TGCGCCAGGAACACCCGAGACAGCCGCTCTGGAAACACCATATATTTT. Its protein is CARNTRDSRSGNTIYF.

This chain links TRBV27 with TRBJ2-7; TRBD1 aligns across 10 bases. Germline loops: CDR1 MNHEY, CDR2 SMNVEV (reference sequence). The CDR3 has 16 amino acids. The V segment lost 6 bases and the J segment 5 bases; nucleotides outside the gene matches: 13. CDR3 DNA: TGTGCCAGCAGGAACTCCGGGACAGGGGTAAAAAACGAGCAGTACTTC. Protein product: CASRNSGTGVKNEQYF.

V and J are TRBV6-5 and TRBJ1-2; D is ambiguous. The CDR3 sequence is 14 residues long. Looked up from germline, CDR1 is MNHEY and CDR2 is SVGAGI. Trimming pared 5 bases from V and 2 bases from J, leaving 12 bases between. The CDR3 DNA reads as TGTGCCAGCAGTCCCCTGACGGGGAACTATGGCTACACCTTC. Its translation is CASSPLTGNYGYTF.

The genes are TRBV6-6 and TRBJ2-7; D gene uncertain. Germline CDR1 MNHNY, CDR2 SVGAGI (reference sequence). There are 15 residues in the CDR3. Trimming removed 8 bases at V and 3 bases at J, with 20 bases between. The CDR3, as DNA: TGTGCCAGCGGTCAAACGGCGCAGGATCGCTACGAGCAGTACTTC. Residues: CASGQTAQDRYEQYF.

The chain's CDR3 is CASSETWGGLEQYF. The CDR3 bases are TGTGCCAGCAGCGAGACGTGGGGGGGACTAGAGCAGTACTTC. The rearrangement uses TRBV9 and TRBJ2-7, with TRBD2 matching over 7 bases. The J segment lost 7 bases and the V segment lost 3 bases, leaving 10 bases of the junction unmatched. This CDR3 is built from 14 residues. In germline, CDR1 is SGDLS, CDR2 YYNGEE.

The rearrangement links TRBV9 to TRBJ1-2; 8 bases line up with TRBD1. Germline V CDR1 and CDR2: SGDLS, YYNGEE. This CDR3 comprises 16 residues. V lost 0 bases and J lost 4; bases outside the gene matches: 8. CDR3 sequence (DNA): TGTGCCAGCAGCGTAGAACCGACAGGGGCTTCCTATGGCTACACCTTC. Its translation: CASSVEPTGASYGYTF.

The rearrangement joins TRBV3-1 (or the pseudogene TRBV3-2) to TRBJ2-2, with D tentatively TRBD2 (6 bases). The V and J ends lost 1 base and 11 bases respectively, with 14 bases between them. CDR1 is LGHDT, CDR2 YNNKEL, per germline (reference sequence). This CDR3 region has 14 residues. The CDR3, as DNA: TGTGCCAGCAGCCAAGTGGGGGGAGTGGGTGAGCTGTTTTTT. Its translation is CASSQVGGVGELFF.

The CDR3 sequence: CASSPLLTGRSEAFF. CDR3 coding DNA: TGTGCCAGCAGCCCGCTTTTGACTGGAAGATCTGAAGCTTTCTTT. The chain couples TRBV7-9 to TRBJ1-1; no clear D. Germline CDR1 reads SEHNR; CDR2 reads FQNEAQ (reference sequence). The CDR3 loop spans 15 amino acids. V lost 5 bases and J 6 bases, leaving 19 bases between the germline ends.

V usage is TRBV7-9 and J usage is TRBJ2-1; D gene unclear. Germline V gene sequence: CDR1 SEHNR, CDR2 FQNEAQ (reference sequence). The CDR3 covers 13 residues. Trimming took off 4 bases at V and 5 bases at J, with 9 bases between the two ends. The CDR3 DNA follows: TGTGCCAGCAGCTGGCAGACTGACAATGAGCAGTTCTTC. Translation: CASSWQTDNEQFF.

This chain connects TRBV5-1 to TRBJ2-2; weak D call: TRBD1 (5 bases). The CDR3 extends over 13 amino acids. Trimming took 6 bases from V and 1 from J, leaving 7 bases between them. The germline V gene encodes CDR1 SGHRS and CDR2 YFSETQ. The CDR3 here is CASNQGNTGELFF. In DNA, the CDR3 is TGCGCCAGCAATCAGGGGAACACCGGGGAGCTGTTTTTT.

The J gene is TRBJ1-5, the V gene TRBV5-8, with TRBD1 identical over 7 bases. Unmatched junction bases numbered 14, after V lost 4 bases and J lost 10 bases. In germline, CDR1 is SGHTS, CDR2 YDEGEE. This CDR3 has 15 amino acids. Written as DNA, the CDR3 is TGTGCCAGCAGCCCAGAGGGGGCAGGGGCAGGCCCCCAGCATTTT. Encoded protein: CASSPEGAGAGPQHF.

J is TRBJ1-1 and V is TRBV5-4, with D tentatively TRBD1 (6 bases). The ends were cut back, 1 base at V and 0 bases at J, with 13 bases in the middle. CDR1 is SGHNT, CDR2 YYREEE, per germline (reference sequence). The CDR3 contains 16 residues. The CDR3 is CASSLSAGAMNTEAFF. CDR3 sequence (DNA): TGTGCCAGCAGCTTGTCCGCAGGGGCTATGAACACTGAAGCTTTCTTT.

V usage is TRBV6-1 and J usage is TRBJ2-7, with D unresolved. V gave up 3 bases and J gave up 0 bases, with 3 bases separating them. CDR1 and CDR2 from the germline V gene are MNHNS and SASEGT. The CDR3 is made up of 12 amino acids. CDR3 sequence: CASSDSSYEQYF. CDR3 bases: TGTGCCAGCAGTGACAGCTCCTACGAGCAGTACTTC.

The chain employs TRBV6-4 and TRBJ1-2; the match to TRBD1 covers 8 bases. Trimming took 6 bases from V and 8 from J; bases not matched to a gene: 8. This CDR3 is 13 amino acids long. The germline CDR1 and CDR2 sequences are MRHNA and SNTAGT. CDR3 sequence (DNA): TGTGCCAGCAGCCCCGGACAGGGAAACGGCTACACCTTC. Translating gives CASSPGQGNGYTF.

The gene calls are TRBV6-5 and TRBJ1-1; D perhaps matches TRBD1 (5 bases). Germline V gene lookup returns CDR1 MNHEY and CDR2 SVGAGI. CDR3 size: 16 residues. V lost 0 bases and J 4 bases, leaving 15 bases between the germline ends. The CDR3, as DNA: TGTGCCAGCAGTTACTCAGTCAACCCGGGGGGCACTGAAGCTTTCTTT. Its protein product is CASSYSVNPGGTEAFF.

The chain employs TRBV19 and TRBJ2-6; D uncertain. Germline V gene sequence: CDR1 LNHDA, CDR2 SQIVND (reference sequence). Trimming left V 7 bases short and J 0 bases short, with 7 bases between. The CDR3 runs to 14 residues. The CDR3, as DNA: TGTGCCAGTAAGCTATTCTCTGGGGCCAACGTCCTGACTTTC. Protein sequence: CASKLFSGANVLTF.